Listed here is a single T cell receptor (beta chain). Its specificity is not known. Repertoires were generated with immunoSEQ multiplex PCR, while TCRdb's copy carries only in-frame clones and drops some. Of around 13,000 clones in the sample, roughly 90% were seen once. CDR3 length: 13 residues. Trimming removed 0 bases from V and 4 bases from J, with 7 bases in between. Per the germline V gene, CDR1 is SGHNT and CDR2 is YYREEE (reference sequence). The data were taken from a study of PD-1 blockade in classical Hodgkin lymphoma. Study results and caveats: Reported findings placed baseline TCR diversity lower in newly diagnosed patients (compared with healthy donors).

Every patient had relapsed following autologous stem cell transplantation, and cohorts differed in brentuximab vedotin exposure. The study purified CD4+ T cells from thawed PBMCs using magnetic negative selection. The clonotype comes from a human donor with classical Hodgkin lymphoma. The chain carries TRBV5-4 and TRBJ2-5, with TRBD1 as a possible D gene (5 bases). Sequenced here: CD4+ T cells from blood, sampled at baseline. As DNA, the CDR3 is TGTGCCAGCAGCTTGGCTCAGGGAGAGACCCAGTACTTC. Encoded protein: CASSLAQGETQYF.